The T cell receptor beta chain described here comes from a study of blood T cell repertoires in COVID-19. The wider study: Whether acute or convalescent, the COVID-19 samples came from the United States, Italy and Spain. Sources were T cells, B-cell-depleted T cells, or PBMCs; the material itself was cDNA or gDNA.

Only one count was recorded for this clone. How the authors handled the data: Nucleated cell number was recorded as an estimate derived from reference gene primer amplification. This table comes from immunoSEQ multiplex PCR, and its TCRdb copy is limited to in-frame clones, with some not included. V and J calls and clone size are as listed in that table; D and trimming were resolved from the DNA. Here the sample spans around 65,000 clones, approximately 79% being singletons. This CDR3 has 15 amino acids. Germline-derived CDR1 and CDR2 are SGDLS and YYNGEE. The ends were cut back, 1 base at V and 4 bases at J, with 11 bases in the middle.

The chain couples TRBV9 to TRBJ1-4, with D possibly TRBD1 on 5 matching bases. Source material: peripheral blood. This sequence was found in a woman older than 75 with active or convalescent COVID-19. The CDR3: CASSVTTGGNEKLFF. For the CDR3, the DNA is TGTGCCAGCAGCGTAACAACAGGCGGTAATGAAAAACTGTTTTTT.